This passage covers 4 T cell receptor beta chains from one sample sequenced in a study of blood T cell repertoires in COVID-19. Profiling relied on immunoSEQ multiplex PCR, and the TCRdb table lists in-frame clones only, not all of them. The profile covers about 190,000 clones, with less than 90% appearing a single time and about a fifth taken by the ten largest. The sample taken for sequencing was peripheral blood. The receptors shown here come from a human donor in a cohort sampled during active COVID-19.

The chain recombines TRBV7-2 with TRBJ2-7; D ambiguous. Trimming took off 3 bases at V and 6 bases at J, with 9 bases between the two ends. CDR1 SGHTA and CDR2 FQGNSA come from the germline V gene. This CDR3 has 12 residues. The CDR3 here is CASSLVGVEQYF. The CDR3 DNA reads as TGTGCCAGCAGCTTGGTCGGAGTCGAGCAGTACTTC.

CDR3 in DNA: TGTGCCAGCAGCCAAACTAGCGGGAGAGGCGAGCAGTTCTTC. Translating gives CASSQTSGRGEQFF. This chain links TRBV3-1 (or the pseudogene TRBV3-2) with TRBJ2-1, with 11 nucleotides matching TRBD2. The J segment lost 10 bases and the V segment lost 2 bases, leaving 4 bases of the junction unmatched. Germline loops: CDR1 LGHDT, CDR2 YNNKEL (reference sequence). The CDR3 consists of 14 residues.

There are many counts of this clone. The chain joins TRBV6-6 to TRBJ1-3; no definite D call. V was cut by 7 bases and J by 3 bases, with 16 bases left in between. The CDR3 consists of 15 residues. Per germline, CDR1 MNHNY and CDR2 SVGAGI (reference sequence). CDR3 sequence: CASTRKVTVGNTIYF. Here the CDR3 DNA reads TGTGCCAGCACCAGAAAAGTAACAGTTGGAAACACCATATATTTT.

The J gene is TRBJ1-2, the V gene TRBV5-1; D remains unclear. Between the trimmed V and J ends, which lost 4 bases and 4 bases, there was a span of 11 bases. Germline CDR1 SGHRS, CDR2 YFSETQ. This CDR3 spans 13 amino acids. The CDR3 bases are TGCGCCAGCAGCACATCAGGATCCTATGGCTACACCTTC. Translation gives CASSTSGSYGYTF.